The clone carrying this T cell receptor beta chain appeared a single time. Its antigen is not known. A junction boundary mismatches the germline segment, possibly from a read error. The sample originates from a study of T cell responses to AZD1222 COVID-19 vaccine. Across the whole study: Pooled in the analysis were second doses at about 4 or about 12 weeks. Study-wide results and caveats: Epitopes outside B.1.351 and B.1.1.7 mutated regions reportedly drew nearly half of spike TCRs. Among the donors, most were white British and more were female, and clonal diversity was possibly underestimated. Samples come after the peak T cell response, not at day 14.

Profiled with immunoSEQ multiplex PCR; TCRdb holds only in-frame clones, not every one. The sample lists 100,000 or so clones, approximately 84% seen once, with 16% in the top ten. Germline loops: CDR1 SGHVS, CDR2 FQNEAQ. CDR3 length: 16 amino acids. This sequence joins TRBV7-8 and TRBJ2-1, with D possibly matching TRBD2 (6 bases). The sequence came from an adult in good health. The source was peripheral blood, collected on day 0 of AZD1222 vaccination. CDR3 in DNA: TGTGCCAGCAGCTTAGTCGGTAGCGGTTCCTTCAATGAGCAGTTCTTC. Protein product: CASSLVGSGSFNEQFF.